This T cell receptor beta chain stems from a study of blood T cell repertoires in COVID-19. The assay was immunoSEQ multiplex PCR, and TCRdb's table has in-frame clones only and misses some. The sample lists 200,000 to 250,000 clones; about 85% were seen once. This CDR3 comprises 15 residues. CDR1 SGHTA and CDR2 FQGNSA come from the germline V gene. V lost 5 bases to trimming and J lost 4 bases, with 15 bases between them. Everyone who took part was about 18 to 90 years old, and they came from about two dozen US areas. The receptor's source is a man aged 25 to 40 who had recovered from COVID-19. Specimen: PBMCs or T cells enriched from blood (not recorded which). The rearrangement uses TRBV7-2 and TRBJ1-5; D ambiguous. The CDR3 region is CASSQGGNSNQPQHF. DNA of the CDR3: TGTGCCAGCAGCCAAGGAGGGAACTCGAATCAGCCCCAGCATTTT. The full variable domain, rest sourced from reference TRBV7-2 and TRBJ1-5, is GAGVSQSPSNKVTEKGKDVELRCDPISGHTALYWYRQSLGQGLEFLIYFQGNSAPDKSGLPSDRFSAERTGGSVSTLTIQRTQQEDSAVYLCASSQGGNSNQPQHFGDGTRLSIL.